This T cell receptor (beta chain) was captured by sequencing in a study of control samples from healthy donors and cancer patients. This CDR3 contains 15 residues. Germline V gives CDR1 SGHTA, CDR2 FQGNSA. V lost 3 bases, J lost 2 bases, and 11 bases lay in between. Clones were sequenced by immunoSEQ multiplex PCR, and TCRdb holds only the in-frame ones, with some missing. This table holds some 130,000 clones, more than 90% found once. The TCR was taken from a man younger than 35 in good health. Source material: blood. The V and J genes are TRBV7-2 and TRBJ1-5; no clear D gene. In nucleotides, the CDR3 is TGTGCCAGCAGCTTTAGGTCTGAGGGCAATCAGCCCCAGCATTTT. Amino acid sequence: CASSFRSEGNQPQHF.